A single sample is the source of the 18 T cell receptor beta chains below, sequenced in a study of T cells in Graves' hyperthyroidism and ophthalmopathy. RNA transcripts were the template for amplifying TCR beta CDR3 regions. When the TCR CDR3 underwent first-round RT-PCR, the HTBI primer set was used. From the multiplex PCR reads, TCRdb called clonotypes with MiXCR, one entry per CDR3 protein. The sample consists of 300,000 to 400,000 distinct CDR3 sequences, under 20% of them appearing once. Sequenced sample: blood. The receptors were gathered from a man aged 18 to 30 with Graves' ophthalmopathy.

The V call is TRBV7-3, the J call TRBJ1-5, with a tentative D call TRBD1 (5 bases). The germline V gene has CDR1 SGHTA and CDR2 FQGTGA. Trimming removed 3 bases from V and 3 bases from J, with 12 bases in between. The CDR3 totals 15 residues. The CDR3 spells CASSLTVGPNQPQHF. DNA of the CDR3: TGTGCCAGCAGCTTGACAGTCGGACCCAATCAGCCCCAGCATTTT.

This clonotype was picked up many times. The chain recombines TRBV12-3 or TRBV12-4 with TRBJ2-7, with TRBD1 matching over 7 bases. CDR3 length: 13 amino acids. Trimming removed 9 bases from V and 3 bases from J; junction bases left unmatched: 8. The CDR3, as DNA: TGTGCCAGTGCCAGGGACAGCTTCTACGAGCAGTACTTC. Residues: CASARDSFYEQYF.

The chain has TRBV18 and TRBJ2-2; D is ambiguous. The CDR3 runs 14 residues. V was trimmed by 2 bases and J by 7 bases, leaving 11 bases between them. Germline V lookup: CDR1 KGHSH, CDR2 LQKENI. CDR3 sequence (DNA): TGTGCCAGCTCACCAATATTAGAAGACGGGGAGCTGTTTTTT. Its protein product is CASSPILEDGELFF.

This clonotype was recorded once. The rearrangement uses TRBV20-1 and TRBJ2-7, with TRBD2 matching over 7 bases. The germline V gene encodes CDR1 DFQATT and CDR2 SNEGSKA (reference sequence). This CDR3 spans 15 amino acids. J was trimmed by 6 bases and V by 5 bases; bases with no gene match: 16. For the CDR3, the DNA is TGCAGTGCTTCTGATTTACCGGGACTAATGGGCGAGCAGTACTTC. This translates into CSASDLPGLMGEQYF.

This rearrangement joins TRBV27 to TRBJ2-5, with TRBD1 matching 9 bases. Trimming removed 6 bases from V and 2 bases from J; junction bases left unmatched: 7. The CDR3 contains 15 residues. Germline loops: CDR1 MNHEY, CDR2 SMNVEV (reference sequence). The CDR3 sequence: CASSAPDRGQETQYF. The CDR3, as DNA: TGTGCCAGCAGCGCACCCGACAGGGGGCAAGAGACCCAGTACTTC.

This clonotype was observed at least ten times. The chain employs TRBV20-1 and TRBJ2-7; a weak D match, TRBD1 (7 bases). Deletions cut 1 base from V and 2 bases from J, with 18 bases between. The germline CDR1 and CDR2 sequences are DFQATT and SNEGSKA (reference sequence). There are 16 residues in the CDR3. The CDR3 sequence is CSARGGDSVPPYEQYF. The CDR3 DNA follows: TGCAGTGCTAGAGGGGGGGACAGCGTACCCCCCTACGAGCAGTACTTC.

This chain's CDR3 is CSAPGLPGANVLTF. The CDR3 DNA reads TGCAGTGCTCCCGGCCTGCCTGGGGCCAACGTCCTGACTTTC. This rearrangement joins TRBV20-1 to TRBJ2-6; D gene ambiguous. CDR3 length: 14 amino acids. Germline V lookup: CDR1 DFQATT, CDR2 SNEGSKA (reference sequence). The V gene lost 5 bases and the J gene lost 2 bases, with 10 bases spanning the gap.

The rearrangement links TRBV25-1 to TRBJ2-5; D possibly corresponds to TRBD2 (6 bases). The CDR3 sequence is 14 residues long. V gave up 2 bases and J gave up 6 bases, with 13 bases separating them. Germline V CDR1 and CDR2: MGHDK, SYGVNS. The CDR3 bases are TGTGCCAGCAGTGAACCGGGGGAGATGAAGACCCAGTACTTC. Translated: CASSEPGEMKTQYF.

This clonotype was recorded many times. V is TRBV7-9 and J is TRBJ2-1; 11 bases agree with TRBD2. Looked up from germline, CDR1 is SEHNR and CDR2 is FQNEAQ (reference sequence). The length of the CDR3 is 16 residues. V shed 5 bases, J shed 7 bases, and the junction held 10 bases outside the gene matches. As DNA, the CDR3 is TGTGCCAGCAGCCCCTTAGCGGGGGGGCACGGGAATGAGCAGTTCTTC. Protein: CASSPLAGGHGNEQFF.

Ten or more counts support this clonotype. The V and J genes are TRBV7-3 and TRBJ2-3; D might be TRBD1 or TRBD2, each matching 5 bases. V lost 5 bases to trimming and J lost 0 bases, with 9 bases between them. Germline values: CDR1 SGHTA, CDR2 FQGTGA. This CDR3 has 14 residues. Here the CDR3 reads CASSLGDSTDTQYF. CDR3 coding DNA: TGTGCCAGCAGCCTAGGGGACAGCACAGATACGCAGTATTTT.

With regard to this clonotype: A read error is possible here, since a much larger clone lies one base away. V gene TRBV2 combines with J gene TRBJ2-1; TRBD1 agrees at 7 bases. Germline assignment: CDR1 SNHLY and CDR2 FYNNEI. The CDR3 is 14 residues long. J lost 9 bases, V lost 7 bases, and 12 bases had no gene match. This chain's CDR3 is CASTEGRGSSEQFF. The CDR3 DNA reads TGTGCCAGCACCGAGGGCAGGGGGTCAAGTGAGCAGTTCTTC.

The sample holds many counts of this clonotype. This chain uses TRBV27 with TRBJ2-3; no clear D gene. V gave up 8 bases and J gave up 0 bases, with 12 bases separating them. Germline values: CDR1 MNHEY, CDR2 SMNVEV (reference sequence). The CDR3 has 14 amino acids. CDR3 amino acids: CASSVYSSTDTQYF. In nucleotides, the CDR3 is TGTGCCAGCTCCGTATACAGCAGCACAGATACGCAGTATTTT.

This clonotype came up many times. This chain connects TRBV29-1 to TRBJ2-3; no clear D gene. CDR1 SQVTM and CDR2 ANQGSEA come from the germline V gene. This CDR3 is 13 amino acids long. V lost 7 bases to trimming and J lost 4 bases, with 15 bases between them. This CDR3 is CSAETASPDTQYF. Here the CDR3 DNA reads TGCAGCGCTGAGACGGCGAGCCCAGATACGCAGTATTTT.

A few counts support this clonotype. The chain combines TRBV19 with TRBJ1-5, with a tentative D call TRBD1 (6 bases). V gave up 4 bases and J gave up 4 bases, with 8 bases separating them. Germline V gives CDR1 LNHDA, CDR2 SQIVND (reference sequence). This CDR3 is 13 amino acids long. The CDR3 DNA reads TGTGCCAGTAGTAGAGACAGGAATCAGCCCCAGCATTTT. Its protein is CASSRDRNQPQHF.

In its sample, this clonotype was seen a few times. The chain carries TRBV5-1 and TRBJ2-5; maybe TRBD2 (6 bases). Looked up from germline, CDR1 is SGHRS and CDR2 is YFSETQ. Trimming took 1 base from V and 4 from J, leaving 11 bases between them. The CDR3 sequence is 14 residues long. In DNA, the CDR3 is TGCGCCAGCAGCTTGACTAGCTCCGGAGAGACCCAGTACTTC. Translated, it gives CASSLTSSGETQYF.

The chain is built from TRBV6-5 and TRBJ2-1; D is uncertain. Germline lookup yields CDR1 MNHEY and CDR2 SVGAGI. The germline V and J ends were trimmed by 2 bases and 0 bases, with 8 bases remaining between them. The CDR3 runs 15 residues. The CDR3 sequence: CASSYRQDSYNEQFF. CDR3 in DNA: TGTGCCAGCAGTTACCGTCAGGACTCCTACAATGAGCAGTTCTTC.

This clonotype showed up many times. This chain links TRBV6-4 with TRBJ2-7; D may be TRBD1 or TRBD2 (5 bases each). Germline assignment: CDR1 MRHNA and CDR2 SNTAGT. There are 16 residues in the CDR3. V shed 6 bases and J shed 0 bases, with 18 bases lying between them. The CDR3: CASRMNGTPGSYEQYF. CDR3 bases: TGTGCCAGCAGGATGAACGGGACCCCTGGCTCCTACGAGCAGTACTTC.

This clonotype was found a few times. V is TRBV10-3 and J is TRBJ1-2; 8 positions agree with TRBD1. Trimming took 2 bases from V and 7 from J; bases not matched to a gene: 3. The germline gives CDR1 ENHRY, CDR2 SYGVKD. The CDR3 consists of 13 residues. DNA of the CDR3: TGTGCCATCAGTGAGGGGACAGGAGGTGGCTACACCTTC. Translating it yields CAISEGTGGGYTF.